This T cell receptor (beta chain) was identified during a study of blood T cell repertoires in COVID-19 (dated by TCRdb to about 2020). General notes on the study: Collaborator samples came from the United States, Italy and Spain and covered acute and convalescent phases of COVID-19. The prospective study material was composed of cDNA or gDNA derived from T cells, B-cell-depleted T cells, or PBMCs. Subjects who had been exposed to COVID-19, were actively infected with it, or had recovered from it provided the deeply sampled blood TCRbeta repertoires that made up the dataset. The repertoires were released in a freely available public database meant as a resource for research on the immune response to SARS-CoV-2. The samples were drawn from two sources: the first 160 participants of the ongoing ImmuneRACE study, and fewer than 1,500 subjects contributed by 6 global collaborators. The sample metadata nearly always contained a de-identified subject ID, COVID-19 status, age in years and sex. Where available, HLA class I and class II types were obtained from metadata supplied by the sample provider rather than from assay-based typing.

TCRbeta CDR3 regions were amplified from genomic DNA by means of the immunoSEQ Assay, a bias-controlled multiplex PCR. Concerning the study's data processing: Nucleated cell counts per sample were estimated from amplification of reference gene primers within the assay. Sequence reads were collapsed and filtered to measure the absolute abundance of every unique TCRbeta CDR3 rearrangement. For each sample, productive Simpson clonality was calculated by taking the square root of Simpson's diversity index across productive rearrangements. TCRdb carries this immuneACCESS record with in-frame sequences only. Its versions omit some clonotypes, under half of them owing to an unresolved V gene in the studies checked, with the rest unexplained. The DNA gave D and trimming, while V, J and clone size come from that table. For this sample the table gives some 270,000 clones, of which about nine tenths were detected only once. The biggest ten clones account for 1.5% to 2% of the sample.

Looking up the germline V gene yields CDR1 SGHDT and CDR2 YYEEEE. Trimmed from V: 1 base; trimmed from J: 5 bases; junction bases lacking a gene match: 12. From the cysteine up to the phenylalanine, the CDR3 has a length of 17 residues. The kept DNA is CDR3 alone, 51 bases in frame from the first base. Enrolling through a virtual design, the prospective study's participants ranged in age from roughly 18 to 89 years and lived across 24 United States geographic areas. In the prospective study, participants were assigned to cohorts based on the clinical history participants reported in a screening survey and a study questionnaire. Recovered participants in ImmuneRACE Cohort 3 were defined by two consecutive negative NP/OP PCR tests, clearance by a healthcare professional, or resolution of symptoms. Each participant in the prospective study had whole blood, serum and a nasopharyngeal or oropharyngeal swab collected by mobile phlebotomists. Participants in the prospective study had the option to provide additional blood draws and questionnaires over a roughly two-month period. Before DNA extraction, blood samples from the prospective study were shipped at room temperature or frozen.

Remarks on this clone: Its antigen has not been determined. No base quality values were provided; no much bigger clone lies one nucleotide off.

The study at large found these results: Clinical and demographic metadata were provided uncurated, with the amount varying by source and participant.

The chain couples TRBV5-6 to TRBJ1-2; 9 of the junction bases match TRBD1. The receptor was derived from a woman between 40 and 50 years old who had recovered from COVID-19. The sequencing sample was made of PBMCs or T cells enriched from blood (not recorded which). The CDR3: CASSLRAGTGYVYGYTF. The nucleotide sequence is TGTGCCAGCAGCTTGAGGGCCGGGACAGGGTATGTGTATGGCTACACCTTC.